The 31 T cell receptor beta chains listed next were all sequenced from one sample in a study of blood T cells in healthy people across ages. Together with a sample-barcoded 5' primer, a J-beta primer mix was included in a second PCR lasting about 7 to 11 cycles. One entry per CDR3 protein, called by TCRdb with MiXCR from the 5' RACE reads. The sample yields approximately 1,000,000 distinct CDR3 sequences, less than 50% seen once. Input material: blood. These receptors were taken from a woman aged 55-70 years in good health.

The J gene is TRBJ1-5, the V gene TRBV27; weak D call: TRBD1 (5 bases). Trimming stripped 3 bases from V and 2 bases from J, with 11 bases between. The CDR3 is made up of 15 amino acids. Looked up from germline, CDR1 is MNHEY and CDR2 is SMNVEV (reference sequence). CDR3 DNA: TGTGCCAGCAGTTTTTCCAGGGAAGGCAATCAGCCCCAGCATTTT. Amino acids: CASSFSREGNQPQHF.

This clonotype has more than one count but fewer than ten. The chain's CDR3 is CASSSDSGSYNEQFF. In DNA form, the CDR3 reads TGTGCCAGCAGCTCCGACTCGGGGTCCTACAATGAGCAGTTCTTC. V usage is TRBV7-2 and J usage is TRBJ2-1; tentative D call: TRBD2 (5 bases). This CDR3 is 15 amino acids long. Germline V gene sequence: CDR1 SGHTA, CDR2 FQGNSA. The ends were cut back, 4 bases at V and 1 base at J, with 11 bases in the middle.

This clonotype was counted only a few times. This rearrangement joins TRBV25-1 to TRBJ2-3; D gene unclear. V lost 6 bases to trimming and J lost 2 bases, with 9 bases between them. This CDR3 has 13 residues. In germline, CDR1 is MGHDK, CDR2 SYGVNS. This CDR3 is CASRPQATDTQYF. The CDR3 coding sequence is TGTGCCAGCAGACCCCAGGCCACAGATACGCAGTATTTT. Looking up the rest from reference TRBV25-1 and TRBJ2-3 gives the full variable domain: EADIYQTPRYLVIGTGKKITLECSQTMGHDKMYWYQQDPGMELHLIHYSYGVNSTEKGDLSSESTVSRIRTEHFPLTLESARPSHTSQYLCASRPQATDTQYFGPGTRLTVL.

CDR3: CASSPQLGGSSYNSPLHF. The CDR3 nucleotides are TGTGCCAGCAGCCCCCAATTAGGGGGTAGCTCCTATAATTCACCCCTCCACTTT. J is TRBJ1-6 and V is TRBV7-2; tentative D call: TRBD1 (6 bases). CDR3 length: 18 amino acids. In germline, CDR1 is SGHTA, CDR2 FQGNSA. The germline V and J ends were trimmed by 5 bases and 0 bases, with 17 bases remaining between them.

This clonotype was counted only a few times. The chain is built from TRBV4-2 and TRBJ2-7; 8 bases match TRBD2. V was clipped by 0 bases and J by 7 bases; unmatched bases: 5. Germline assignment: CDR1 LGHNA and CDR2 YNFKEQ. The CDR3 consists of 14 residues. The CDR3 here is CASSQDAGGGEQYF. Written as DNA, the CDR3 is TGTGCCAGCAGCCAAGATGCGGGAGGAGGGGAGCAGTACTTC.

The genes are TRBV20-1 and TRBJ2-5; 11 positions match TRBD2. Matching the DNA end better, TRBJ2-4 makes the J call doubtful. Germline CDR1 is DFQATT and CDR2 is SNEGSKA (reference sequence). There are 15 residues in the CDR3. CDR3 residues: CSARTSGIMGNIQYF. For the CDR3, the DNA is TGCAGTGCTAGGACTAGCGGGATCATGGGCAACATTCAGTACTTC.

This clonotype was detected only a few times. CDR3 sequence reads: CSVVGAYEQYF. The CDR3 nucleotides read TGCAGCGTTGTGGGTGCCTACGAGCAGTACTTC. This chain joins TRBV29-1 and TRBJ2-7; D is unclear. The CDR3 extends over 11 amino acids. Germline values: CDR1 SQVTM, CDR2 ANQGSEA. V lost 4 bases and J lost 2, with 6 bases in between.

The rearrangement joins TRBV20-1 to TRBJ2-1; D is ambiguous. Germline V gives CDR1 DFQATT, CDR2 SNEGSKA (reference sequence). The ends were cut back, 0 bases at V and 0 bases at J, with 12 bases in the middle. This CDR3 region has 16 residues. This chain's CDR3 is CSARDGAGSSYNEQFF. The CDR3 nucleotides are TGCAGTGCTAGAGATGGCGCAGGAAGCTCCTACAATGAGCAGTTCTTC.

A few counts support this clonotype. V usage is TRBV12-3 or TRBV12-4 and J usage is TRBJ1-2, with 12 positions matching TRBD1. V was clipped by 5 bases and J by 7 bases; unmatched bases: 8. The CDR3 extends over 15 amino acids. The chain's CDR3 is CASSPRDRGHVGYTF. The CDR3, as DNA: TGTGCCAGCAGTCCACGGGACAGGGGGCACGTTGGCTACACCTTC.

This chain joins TRBV25-1 and TRBJ2-7; 9 bases agree with TRBD1. The germline gives CDR1 MGHDK, CDR2 SYGVNS. The CDR3 runs 16 residues. J was trimmed by 3 bases and V by 4 bases; bases with no gene match: 10. The DNA for the CDR3 is TGTGCCAGCAGTGCATCACGAGGACAGGGGATCTACGAGCAGTACTTC. As protein: CASSASRGQGIYEQYF.

V and J are TRBV4-1 and TRBJ2-5, with D tentatively TRBD2 (7 bases). V lost 7 bases and J 2 bases, leaving 23 bases between the germline ends. The CDR3 has 17 amino acids. Germline-derived CDR1 and CDR2 are MGHRA and YSYEKL. CDR3 nucleotide sequence: TGCGCCAGCACCAAAAGAGGGGGGGCTAGCGGACAAGAGACCCAGTACTTC. Amino acids: CASTKRGGASGQETQYF.

V and J are TRBV27 and TRBJ1-2; 8 nucleotides line up with TRBD1. This CDR3 spans 14 amino acids. V was clipped by 5 bases and J by 4 bases; unmatched bases: 6. Germline V CDR1 and CDR2: MNHEY, SMNVEV (reference sequence). This CDR3 reads CASSRGQGGYGYTF. CDR3 DNA sequence: TGTGCCAGCAGTCGAGGACAGGGAGGCTATGGCTACACCTTC.

The V call is TRBV20-1, the J call TRBJ2-7; the D is unclear. This CDR3 spans 13 amino acids. V dropped 4 bases and J dropped 3 bases, with 13 bases sitting between them. The germline V gene has CDR1 DFQATT and CDR2 SNEGSKA (reference sequence). The chain's CDR3 is CSANEGSSYEQYF. The DNA for the CDR3 is TGCAGTGCTAACGAAGGGTCAAGCTACGAGCAGTACTTC.

The V call is TRBV9, the J call TRBJ2-4; 7 nucleotides agree with TRBD2. The DNA end lines up better with TRBJ2-7; the J call may be wrong. CDR3 size: 15 residues. Germline CDR1 and CDR2: SGDLS and YYNGEE. CDR3 region: CASSPMGSGFYEQYF. The CDR3, as DNA: TGTGCCAGCAGCCCTATGGGTAGCGGGTTCTACGAGCAGTACTTC.

V gene TRBV13 combines with J gene TRBJ2-5; 11 nucleotides match TRBD2. There are 16 residues in the CDR3. With 4 bases clipped from V and 11 bases from J, the junction kept 15 bases outside the gene matches. The germline gives CDR1 PRHDT, CDR2 FYEKMQ (reference sequence). The CDR3 region is CASSSRLAGHPNEQYF. The CDR3, as DNA: TGTGCCAGCAGCTCCAGACTAGCGGGACACCCCAATGAGCAGTACTTC.

This chain links TRBV6-6 with TRBJ1-4; D unresolved. The CDR3 runs 16 residues. The V end lost 0 bases, the J end lost 5 bases, and 13 bases lay between the germline ends. Germline lookup yields CDR1 MNHNY and CDR2 SVGAGI (reference sequence). The CDR3 here is CASSYSTTRINEKLFF. The CDR3 region has the DNA TGTGCCAGCAGTTACTCCACCACGAGGATAAATGAAAAACTGTTTTTT.

This clonotype was observed a handful of times. V gene TRBV20-1 combines with J gene TRBJ2-4; tentatively, D is TRBD1 (5 bases). The CDR3 covers 15 residues. V lost 3 bases and J 1 base, leaving 13 bases between the germline ends. The germline V gene encodes CDR1 DFQATT and CDR2 SNEGSKA (reference sequence). CDR3 DNA: TGCAGTGCTAGTTCGCCCTCAGGGGCCAAAAACATTCAGTACTTC. Amino acid sequence: CSASSPSGAKNIQYF.

This clonotype was counted only a few times. CDR3 in DNA: TGCGCCAGCAGCCAAGATTTACAGGCGAACACTGAAGCTTTCTTT. Its protein is CASSQDLQANTEAFF. The chain couples TRBV4-1 to TRBJ1-1; perhaps TRBD1 as D (5 bases). The CDR3 runs to 15 residues. V was shortened by 0 bases and J by 1 base, with 9 bases between the two germline ends. Germline CDR1 and CDR2: MGHRA and YSYEKL.

The chain has TRBV20-1 and TRBJ1-4; D is unclear. CDR1 DFQATT and CDR2 SNEGSKA come from the germline V gene (reference sequence). V dropped 3 bases and J dropped 6 bases, with 8 bases sitting between them. The CDR3 loop spans 12 amino acids. The chain's CDR3 is CSASHVHEKLFF. The DNA for the CDR3 is TGCAGTGCTAGTCACGTCCATGAAAAACTGTTTTTT.

The chain employs TRBV15 and TRBJ1-5; no reliable D call. This CDR3 region has 15 residues. V was cut by 5 bases and J by 0 bases, with 11 bases left in between. Germline CDR1 reads LNHNV; CDR2 reads YYDKDF (reference sequence). The CDR3 reads CATSFLAGSNQPQHF. The CDR3 DNA is TGTGCCACCAGCTTCCTGGCAGGTAGCAATCAGCCCCAGCATTTT. Supplemented by reference TRBV15 and TRBJ1-5, the full variable domain reads DAMVIQNPRYQVTQFGKPVTLSCSQTLNHNVMYWYQQKSSQAPKLLFHYYDKDFNNEADTPDNFQSRRPNTSFCFLDIRSPGLGDTAMYLCATSFLAGSNQPQHFGDGTRLSIL.

The J gene is TRBJ2-5, the V gene TRBV5-6; perhaps TRBD2 as D (6 bases). The J call may be wrong; the DNA end is better matched by TRBJ2-7. The V gene's germline CDR1 is SGHDT and CDR2 YYEEEE. The CDR3 runs 13 residues. This CDR3 reads CASSFLAPPEQYF. The CDR3 DNA reads as TGTGCCAGCAGCTTCCTAGCGCCGCCCGAGCAGTACTTC.

This clonotype showed up just a few times. The chain has TRBV12-3 or TRBV12-4 and TRBJ1-2, with 8 bases matching TRBD1. CDR3 length: 14 residues. Trimming removed 5 bases from V and 0 bases from J; junction bases left unmatched: 2. CDR3 residues: CASSKQGANYGYTF. CDR3 nucleotides: TGTGCCAGCAGTAAACAGGGGGCTAACTATGGCTACACCTTC.

This chain joins TRBV10-3 and TRBJ2-7, with D tentatively TRBD1 (6 bases). The J call may be in error: the DNA end matches TRBJ2-5 better. The CDR3 runs 13 residues. Germline CDR1 ENHRY, CDR2 SYGVKD. CDR3 bases: TGTGCCATCAGAGGACAGATGGAAGAGACCCAGTACTTC. Its translation is CAIRGQMEETQYF.

This rearrangement joins TRBV6-5 to TRBJ2-1; D might be TRBD1 (5 bases). CDR3 length equals 15 residues. CDR1 is MNHEY, CDR2 SVGAGI, per germline. Trimming left V 2 bases short and J 4 bases short, with 12 bases between. CDR3 in amino acids: CASSYGVKGYNEQFF. CDR3 coding DNA: TGTGCCAGCAGTTACGGAGTAAAGGGGTACAATGAGCAGTTCTTC.

The chain has TRBV9 and TRBJ2-7, with TRBD2 identical over 7 bases. Germline values: CDR1 SGDLS, CDR2 YYNGEE. The CDR3 is made up of 15 amino acids. The trim removed 0 bases at V and 5 bases at J, leaving 8 bases unmatched. The CDR3 coding sequence is TGTGCCAGCAGCGTAGGGAATGGGAGGGTCCACGAGCAGTACTTC. Translated, it gives CASSVGNGRVHEQYF.

This clonotype was seen a single time. The rearrangement joins TRBV20-1 to TRBJ2-1, with D maybe TRBD2 (6 bases). The CDR3 covers 14 residues. The V gene's germline CDR1 is DFQATT and CDR2 SNEGSKA (reference sequence). Trimming left V 1 base short and J 6 bases short, with 13 bases between. The CDR3 region has the DNA TGCAGTGCTAGAGTTACGCGGGAAGTCAATGAGCAGTTCTTC. Its translation: CSARVTREVNEQFF.

V and J are TRBV12-5 and TRBJ2-3; TRBD2 agrees at 10 bases. V shed 1 base, J shed 6 bases, and the junction held 7 bases outside the gene matches. Germline CDR1 is LGHNT and CDR2 is FRNRAP. The CDR3 consists of 16 residues. The CDR3 bases are TGTGCTAGTGGTTTGGGGACTAGCGGCCGGGTGGATACGCAGTATTTT. Protein sequence: CASGLGTSGRVDTQYF.

This clonotype occurred a few times. This chain joins TRBV7-2 and TRBJ2-7; 12 bases map to TRBD2. Looked up from germline, CDR1 is SGHTA and CDR2 is FQGNSA. This CDR3 spans 17 amino acids. V lost 6 bases and J lost 0; bases outside the gene matches: 9. CDR3 bases: TGTGCCAGCAGGTGGGGACTAGCGGGTACAGGCTCCTACGAGCAGTACTTC. The encoded protein is CASRWGLAGTGSYEQYF.

This clonotype has just a few counts. This chain uses TRBV27 with TRBJ1-5; D is ambiguous. The CDR3 covers 17 residues. Trimming removed 0 bases at V and 1 base at J, with 13 bases between. CDR1 is MNHEY, CDR2 SMNVEV, per germline (reference sequence). Here the CDR3 DNA reads TGTGCCAGCAGTTTATCAGTACAACCGGGCAGCAATCAGCCCCAGCATTTT. Translation gives CASSLSVQPGSNQPQHF.

This clonotype was observed at least ten times. The rearrangement joins TRBV5-1 to TRBJ2-1; 13 bases agree with TRBD2. CDR3 length: 15 amino acids. CDR1 is SGHRS, CDR2 YFSETQ, per germline. Trimming removed 3 bases from V and 10 bases from J; junction bases left unmatched: 7. CDR3 coding DNA: TGCGCCAGCAGCTCAGGACTAGCGGGAGAGTTAGAGCAGTTCTTC. This gives the protein CASSSGLAGELEQFF.

This clonotype has only a few counts. The genes are TRBV20-1 and TRBJ2-1; 9 bases line up with TRBD2. Trimming at V came to 3 bases and at J to 10 bases, leaving 10 bases not matched to a gene. The CDR3 has 14 amino acids. Germline V CDR1 and CDR2: DFQATT, SNEGSKA (reference sequence). The CDR3 region has the DNA TGCAGTGCTAGTGGGGCGGGAGGGCCGGTAGAGCAGTTCTTC. It codes for CSASGAGGPVEQFF.